This T cell receptor beta chain was obtained from a study of T cell repertoires in breast cancer. Remarks on this clonotype: The antigen is undetermined.

Primers covering all TCR V genes were used in emulsion RT-PCR on CD8+ T cells. Study results and caveats: Possibly tumor-specific: fewer than 20 TCR pairs in seven or more tumors, rare in control blood. Different nucleotide sequences encoded the shared TCRs, suggesting antigen-driven expansion.

Blocking oligonucleotides added to a second nested PCR suppressed unpaired genes. Via MiXCR, TCRdb re-called the emulsion pairing reads, giving one row per CDR3 protein. The sample lists around 130 distinct CDR3 sequences; 30% to 45% were seen once. The CDR3 is 11 amino acids. V lost 11 bases to trimming and J lost 1 base, with 8 bases between them. CDR1 and CDR2 from the germline V gene are MNHEY and SMNVEV (reference sequence). The V call is TRBV27, the J call TRBJ1-1, with unresolved D. Input material: CD8+ T cells. The TCR sequence derives from a pool of human donors with breast cancer or a healthy control (not recorded which). The CDR3 nucleotides read TGTGCCGGCATACCGAACACTGAAGCTTTCTTT. This encodes CAGIPNTEAFF.